Following are 3 T cell receptor beta chains from one sample sequenced in a study of neoadjuvant anti-PD-1 for oral cavity cancer. Measured with immunoSEQ multiplex PCR; TCRdb has only the in-frame clones, and not every one. In the table there are over 13,000 clones, 70% to 85% of which are singletons. As for time point: after neoadjuvant nivolumab, at surgical resection. The specimen was PBMCs, collected after nivolumab (anti-PD-1) treatment. The receptors here all came from a person aged 35-80 years with oral cavity squamous cell carcinoma.

The V and J genes are TRBV4-1 and TRBJ1-2, with TRBD1 matching over 7 bases. Trimming took 3 bases from V and 2 from J; bases not matched to a gene: 6. The CDR3 contains 15 residues. Germline V gene sequence: CDR1 MGHRA, CDR2 YSYEKL. CDR3 nucleotide sequence: TGCGCCAGCAGCCATAACAGGGGAGGGAACTATGGCTACACCTTC. Its protein product is CASSHNRGGNYGYTF.

This clone was recorded once. The V call is TRBV7-3, the J call TRBJ2-7, with D perhaps matching TRBD1 (5 bases). In germline, CDR1 is SGHTA, CDR2 FQGTGA. Trimming left V 2 bases short and J 1 base short, with 9 bases between. This CDR3 region has 14 residues. The CDR3 nucleotides are TGTGCCAGCAGCTTACTGGACAAATCCTACGAGCAGTACTTC. Its protein is CASSLLDKSYEQYF.

This clone was recorded only once. J is TRBJ2-7 and V is TRBV19; 12 bases are a match to TRBD2. This CDR3 is 15 amino acids long. V shed 4 bases, J shed 2 bases, and the junction held 3 bases outside the gene matches. Germline loops: CDR1 LNHDA, CDR2 SQIVND (reference sequence). DNA for the CDR3: TGTGCCAGTAGTACCGGACTAGCGGGAACCTACGAGCAGTACTTC. This codes for CASSTGLAGTYEQYF.